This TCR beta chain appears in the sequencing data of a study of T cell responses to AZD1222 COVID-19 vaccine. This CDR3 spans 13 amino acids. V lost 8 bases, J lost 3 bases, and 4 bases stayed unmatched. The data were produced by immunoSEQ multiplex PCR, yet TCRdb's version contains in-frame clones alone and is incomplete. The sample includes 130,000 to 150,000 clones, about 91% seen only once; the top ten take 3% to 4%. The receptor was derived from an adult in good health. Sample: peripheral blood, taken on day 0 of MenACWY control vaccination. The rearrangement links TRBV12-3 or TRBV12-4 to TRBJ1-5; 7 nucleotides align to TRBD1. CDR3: CASGKGANQPQHF. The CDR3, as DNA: TGTGCCAGCGGTAAGGGGGCCAATCAGCCCCAGCATTTT.